The 8 T cell receptor beta chains in this list originate from one sample, sequenced in a study of CD8+ T cells in alopecia areata. Sample treatment: oral pan-JAK inhibitor, 5-10 mg twice daily. In each case, RNA was isolated and then reverse transcribed into cDNA as the sequencing template. TCRdb keeps only in-frame clones here, not all; method: immunoSEQ multiplex PCR. The data hold some 96,000 clones, with about 58% observed a single time. The source material was CD8+ T cells sorted from blood, sampled at week 4, from a patient treated with tofacitinib. The receptors derive from a human donor with alopecia areata.

This clone was found a few times. The gene calls are TRBV29-1 and TRBJ2-1; 14 bases line up with TRBD2. The CDR3 covers 15 residues. After removal of 6 bases from V and 3 bases from J, the junction contained 4 bases not matched to a gene. Germline values: CDR1 SQVTM, CDR2 ANQGSEA. In DNA, the CDR3 is TGCAGCGTGGGGACTAGCGGGAGTCTCTACAATGAGCAGTTCTTC. Translating gives CSVGTSGSLYNEQFF.

This clone was recorded a few times. This chain uses TRBV7-8 with TRBJ2-1, with 8 bases matching TRBD1. V shed 5 bases, J shed 6 bases, and the junction held 9 bases outside the gene matches. The CDR3 sequence is 15 residues long. CDR1 and CDR2 from the germline V gene are SGHVS and FQNEAQ. The CDR3 loop reads CASSLLQGAGNEQFF. CDR3 coding DNA: TGTGCCAGCAGCCTCCTCCAGGGGGCGGGCAATGAGCAGTTCTTC. The full variable domain, in which reference TRBV7-8 and TRBJ2-1 provide the parts outside the CDR3, is GAGVSQSPRYKVAKRGQDVALRCDPISGHVSLFWYQQALGQGPEFLTYFQNEAQLDKSGLPSDRFFAERPEGSVSTLKIQRTQQEDSAVYLCASSLLQGAGNEQFFGPGTRLTVL.

This clone was detected a few times. This chain connects TRBV5-1 to TRBJ2-1, with D hard to call. Germline V gene sequence: CDR1 SGHRS, CDR2 YFSETQ. The CDR3 contains 16 residues. V shed 1 base and J shed 3 bases, with 14 bases lying between them. CDR3 nucleotide sequence: TGCGCCAGCAGCTTGCGAGGAAGTGGAGTCTACAATGAGCAGTTCTTC. The encoded protein is CASSLRGSGVYNEQFF.

V usage is TRBV15 and J usage is TRBJ2-1; tentatively, D is TRBD1 (5 bases). This CDR3 has 17 amino acids. Germline V gives CDR1 LNHNV, CDR2 YYDKDF (reference sequence). V lost 1 base, J lost 5 bases, and 18 bases lay in between. CDR3: CATSRAPQALTNNEQFF. The CDR3 DNA follows: TGTGCCACCAGCAGAGCCCCACAGGCATTAACCAACAATGAGCAGTTCTTC. Together with reference TRBV15 and TRBJ2-1, the CDR3 gives the full variable domain: DAMVIQNPRYQVTQFGKPVTLSCSQTLNHNVMYWYQQKSSQAPKLLFHYYDKDFNNEADTPDNFQSRRPNTSFCFLDIRSPGLGDTAMYLCATSRAPQALTNNEQFFGPGTRLTVL.

This clone has just a few counts. Sequence at one end of the junction differs from germline and may be a read error. CDR3 loop: CASSPDRGNTGELFF. In DNA, the CDR3 is TGCGCCAGCAGCCCGGACAGGGGGAACACCGGGGAGCTGTTTTTT. The genes are TRBV5-4 and TRBJ2-2, with 9 positions matching TRBD1. The V gene's germline CDR1 is SGHNT and CDR2 YYREEE (reference sequence). The CDR3 sequence is 15 residues long.

The rearrangement joins TRBV29-1 to TRBJ1-1; D gene unclear. Per the germline V gene, CDR1 is SQVTM and CDR2 is ANQGSEA. The CDR3 length is 11 residues. V dropped 7 bases and J dropped 11 bases, with 17 bases sitting between them. CDR3 coding DNA: TGCAGCGAACTTACGTCCCTGGGGGCTTTCTTT. Amino acids: CSELTSLGAFF.

This clone was detected a few times. The chain employs TRBV25-1 and TRBJ2-5; D unresolved. The CDR3 totals 12 residues. CDR1 and CDR2 (germline): MGHDK, SYGVNS. Deletions cut 4 bases from V and 4 bases from J, with 7 bases between. The CDR3 bases are TGTGCCAGCAGTGGCAGGAGAGAGACCCAGTACTTC. Its translation is CASSGRRETQYF.

This clone was detected only a few times. Other DNA sequences in this sample translate to the same CDR3. The genes are TRBV4-3 and TRBJ1-2, with 9 bases fitting TRBD1. Germline CDR1 is LGHNA and CDR2 is YSLEER. Trimming removed 4 bases from V and 5 bases from J; junction bases left unmatched: 8. This CDR3 has 15 amino acids. CDR3 sequence (DNA): TGCGCCAGCAGCCCCGGAACAGGGGGCAATTATGGCTACACCTTC. Translation gives CASSPGTGGNYGYTF.